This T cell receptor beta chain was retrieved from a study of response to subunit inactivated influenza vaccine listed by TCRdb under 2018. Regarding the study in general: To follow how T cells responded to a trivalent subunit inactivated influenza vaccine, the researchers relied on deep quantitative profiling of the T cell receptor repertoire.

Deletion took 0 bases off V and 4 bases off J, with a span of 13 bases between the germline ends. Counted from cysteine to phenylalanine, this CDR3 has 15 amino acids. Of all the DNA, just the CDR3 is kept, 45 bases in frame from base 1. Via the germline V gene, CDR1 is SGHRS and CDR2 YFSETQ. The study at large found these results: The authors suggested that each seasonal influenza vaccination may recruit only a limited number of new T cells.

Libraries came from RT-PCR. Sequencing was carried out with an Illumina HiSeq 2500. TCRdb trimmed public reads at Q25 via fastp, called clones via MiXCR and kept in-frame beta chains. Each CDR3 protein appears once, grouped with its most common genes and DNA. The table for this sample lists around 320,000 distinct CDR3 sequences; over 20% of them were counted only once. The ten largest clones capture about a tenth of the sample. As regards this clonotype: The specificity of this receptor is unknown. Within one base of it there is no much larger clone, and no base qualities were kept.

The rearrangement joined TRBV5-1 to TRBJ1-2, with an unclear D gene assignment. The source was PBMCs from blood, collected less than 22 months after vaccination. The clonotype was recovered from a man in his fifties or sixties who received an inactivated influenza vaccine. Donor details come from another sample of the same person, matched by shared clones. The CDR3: CASSLGLQMGYGYTF. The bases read TGCGCCAGCAGCTTGGGACTTCAAATGGGCTATGGCTACACCTTC.